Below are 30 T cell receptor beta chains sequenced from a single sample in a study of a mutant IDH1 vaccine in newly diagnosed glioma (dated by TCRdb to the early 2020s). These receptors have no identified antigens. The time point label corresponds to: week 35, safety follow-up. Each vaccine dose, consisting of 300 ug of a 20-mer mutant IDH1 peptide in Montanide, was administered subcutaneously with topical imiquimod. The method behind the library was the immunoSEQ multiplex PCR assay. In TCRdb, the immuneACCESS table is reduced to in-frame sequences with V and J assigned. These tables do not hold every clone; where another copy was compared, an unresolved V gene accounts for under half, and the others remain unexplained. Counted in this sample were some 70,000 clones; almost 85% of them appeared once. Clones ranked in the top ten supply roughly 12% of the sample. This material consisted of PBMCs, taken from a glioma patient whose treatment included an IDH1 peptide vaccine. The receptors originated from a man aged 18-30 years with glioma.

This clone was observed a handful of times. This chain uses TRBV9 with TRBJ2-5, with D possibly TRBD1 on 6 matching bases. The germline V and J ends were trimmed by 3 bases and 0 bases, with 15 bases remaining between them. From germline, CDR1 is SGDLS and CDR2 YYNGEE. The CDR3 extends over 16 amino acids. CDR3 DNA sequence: TGTGCCAGCAGCGCCCGAGAATGGGACAACCAAGAGACCCAGTACTTC. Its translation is CASSAREWDNQETQYF.

In DNA, the CDR3 is TGTGCCAGCAGCTATACTAGCGGGGGGTTTGATGAGCAGTTCTTC. Protein: CASSYTSGGFDEQFF. This rearrangement joins TRBV5-4 to TRBJ2-1, with TRBD2 matching 12 bases. Trimming removed 3 bases from V and 8 bases from J; junction bases left unmatched: 6. The CDR3 runs to 15 residues. The germline V gene has CDR1 SGHNT and CDR2 YYREEE (reference sequence).

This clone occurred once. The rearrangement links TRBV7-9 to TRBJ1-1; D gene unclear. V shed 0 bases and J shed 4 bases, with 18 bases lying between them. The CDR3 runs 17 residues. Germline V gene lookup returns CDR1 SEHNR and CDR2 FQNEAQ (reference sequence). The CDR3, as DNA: TGTGCCAGCAGCTTAGCAGAGGGATCCCCTATCGGCACTGAAGCTTTCTTT. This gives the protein CASSLAEGSPIGTEAFF.

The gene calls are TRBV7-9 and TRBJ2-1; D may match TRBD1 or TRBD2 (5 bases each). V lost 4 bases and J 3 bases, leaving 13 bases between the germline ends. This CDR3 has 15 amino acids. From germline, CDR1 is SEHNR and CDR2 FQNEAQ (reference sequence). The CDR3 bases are TGTGCCAGCAGCTCCGCTGGGGGAGTCTACAATGAGCAGTTCTTC. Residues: CASSSAGGVYNEQFF.

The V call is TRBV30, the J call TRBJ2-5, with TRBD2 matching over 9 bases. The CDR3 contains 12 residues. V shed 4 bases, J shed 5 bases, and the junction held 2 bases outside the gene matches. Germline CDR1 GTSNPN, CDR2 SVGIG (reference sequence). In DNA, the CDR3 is TGTGCCTGGACTAGCGGGGTGGAGACCCAGTACTTC. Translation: CAWTSGVETQYF.

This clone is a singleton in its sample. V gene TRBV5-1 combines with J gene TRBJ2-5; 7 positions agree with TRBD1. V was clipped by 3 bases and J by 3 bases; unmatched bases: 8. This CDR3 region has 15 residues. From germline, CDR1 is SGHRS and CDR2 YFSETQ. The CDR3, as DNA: TGCGCCAGCAGCTCGTCCCACAGGGGAGAAGAGACCCAGTACTTC. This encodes CASSSSHRGEETQYF.

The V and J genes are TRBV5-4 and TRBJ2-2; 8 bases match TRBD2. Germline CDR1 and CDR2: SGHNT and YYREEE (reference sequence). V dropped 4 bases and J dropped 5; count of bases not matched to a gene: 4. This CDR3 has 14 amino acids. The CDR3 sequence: CASSREGLTGELFF. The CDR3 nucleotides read TGTGCCAGCAGCCGGGAGGGCCTGACCGGGGAGCTGTTTTTT.

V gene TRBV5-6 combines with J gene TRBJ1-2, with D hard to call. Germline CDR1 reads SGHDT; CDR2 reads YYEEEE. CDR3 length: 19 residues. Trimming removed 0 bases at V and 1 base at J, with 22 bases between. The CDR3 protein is CASSLVGLLLSGDNYGYTF. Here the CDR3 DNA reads TGTGCCAGCAGCTTGGTAGGGCTGCTCCTGTCAGGTGATAACTATGGCTACACCTTC.

The CDR3 region has the DNA TGTGCCAGCAGTTACTCGGCAGGGAGGGGCACTGAAGCTTTCTTT. Translated: CASSYSAGRGTEAFF. The gene calls are TRBV6-5 and TRBJ1-1, with a tentative D call TRBD1 (5 bases). V lost 0 bases to trimming and J lost 4 bases, with 12 bases between them. CDR3 size: 15 residues. The germline CDR1 and CDR2 sequences are MNHEY and SVGAGI.

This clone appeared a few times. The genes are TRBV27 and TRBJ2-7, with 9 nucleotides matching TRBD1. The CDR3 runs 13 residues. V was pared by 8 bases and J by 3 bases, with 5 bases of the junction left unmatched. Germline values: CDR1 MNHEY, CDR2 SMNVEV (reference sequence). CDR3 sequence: CASGTGRFYEQYF. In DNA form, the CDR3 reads TGTGCCAGCGGGACAGGGAGGTTCTACGAGCAGTACTTC.

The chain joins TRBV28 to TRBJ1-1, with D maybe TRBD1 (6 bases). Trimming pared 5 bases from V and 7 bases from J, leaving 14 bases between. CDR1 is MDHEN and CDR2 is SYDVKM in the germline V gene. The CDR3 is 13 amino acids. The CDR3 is CASSLPTGFEAFF. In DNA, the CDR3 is TGTGCCAGCAGTCTCCCCACAGGGTTTGAAGCTTTCTTT.

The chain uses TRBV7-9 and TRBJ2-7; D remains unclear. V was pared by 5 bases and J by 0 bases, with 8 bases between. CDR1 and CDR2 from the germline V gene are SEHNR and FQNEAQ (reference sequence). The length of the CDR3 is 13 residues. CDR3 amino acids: CASSGFGSYEQYF. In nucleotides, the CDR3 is TGTGCCAGCAGCGGATTTGGCTCCTACGAGCAGTACTTC.

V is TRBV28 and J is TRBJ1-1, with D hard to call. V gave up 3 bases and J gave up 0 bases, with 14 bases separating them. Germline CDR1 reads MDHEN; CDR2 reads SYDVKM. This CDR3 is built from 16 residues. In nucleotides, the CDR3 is TGTGCCAGCAGTTTTTGGCCTAAAACCATGAACACTGAAGCTTTCTTT. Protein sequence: CASSFWPKTMNTEAFF.

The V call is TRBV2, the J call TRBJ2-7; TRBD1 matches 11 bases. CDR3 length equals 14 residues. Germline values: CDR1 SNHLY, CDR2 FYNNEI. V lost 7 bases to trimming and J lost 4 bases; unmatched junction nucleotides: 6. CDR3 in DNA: TGTGCCAGCACTCCGGGACAGGGGGAATACGAGCAGTACTTC. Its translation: CASTPGQGEYEQYF.

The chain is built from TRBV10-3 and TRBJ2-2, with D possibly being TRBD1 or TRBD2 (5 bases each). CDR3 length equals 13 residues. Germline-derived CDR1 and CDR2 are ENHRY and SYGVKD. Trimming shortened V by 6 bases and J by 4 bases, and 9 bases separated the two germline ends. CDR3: CAIRRDGTGELFF. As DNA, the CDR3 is TGTGCCATCAGACGGGACGGCACCGGGGAGCTGTTTTTT.

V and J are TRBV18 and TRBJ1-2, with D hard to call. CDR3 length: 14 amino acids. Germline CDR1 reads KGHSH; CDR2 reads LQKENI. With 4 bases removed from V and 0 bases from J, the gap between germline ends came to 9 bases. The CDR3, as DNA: TGTGCCAGCTCACAGGGTGCTACTAACTATGGCTACACCTTC. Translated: CASSQGATNYGYTF.

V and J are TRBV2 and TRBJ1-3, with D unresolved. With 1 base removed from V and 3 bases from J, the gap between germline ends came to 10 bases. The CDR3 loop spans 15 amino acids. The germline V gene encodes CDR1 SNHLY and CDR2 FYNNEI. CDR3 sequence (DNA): TGTGCCAGCAGTGAAGGGAAGGCGGTTGGAAACACCATATATTTT. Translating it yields CASSEGKAVGNTIYF.

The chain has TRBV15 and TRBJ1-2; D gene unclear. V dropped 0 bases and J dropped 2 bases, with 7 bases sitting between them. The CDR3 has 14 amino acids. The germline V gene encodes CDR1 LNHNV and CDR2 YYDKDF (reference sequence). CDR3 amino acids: CATSRDTENYGYTF. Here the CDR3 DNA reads TGTGCCACCAGCAGAGATACAGAGAACTATGGCTACACCTTC.

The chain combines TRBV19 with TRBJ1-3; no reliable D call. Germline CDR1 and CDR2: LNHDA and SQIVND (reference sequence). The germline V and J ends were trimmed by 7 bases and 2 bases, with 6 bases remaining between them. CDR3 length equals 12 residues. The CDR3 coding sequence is TGTGCCAGTAACTATGCTGGAAACACCATATATTTT. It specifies CASNYAGNTIYF.

The CDR3 protein is CASSRPGGANVLTF. DNA for the CDR3: TGCGCCAGCAGCCGTCCGGGAGGGGCCAACGTCCTGACTTTC. The rearrangement links TRBV4-1 to TRBJ2-6; maybe TRBD2 (5 bases). The V gene lost 4 bases and the J gene lost 4 bases, with 8 bases spanning the gap. The CDR3 covers 14 residues. Germline CDR1 reads MGHRA; CDR2 reads YSYEKL.

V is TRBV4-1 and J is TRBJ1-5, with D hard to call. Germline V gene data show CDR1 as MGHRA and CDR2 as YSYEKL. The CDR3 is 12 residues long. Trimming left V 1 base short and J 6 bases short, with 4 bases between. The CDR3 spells CASSQGGQPQHF. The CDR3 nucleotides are TGCGCCAGCAGCCAAGGGGGTCAGCCCCAGCATTTT.

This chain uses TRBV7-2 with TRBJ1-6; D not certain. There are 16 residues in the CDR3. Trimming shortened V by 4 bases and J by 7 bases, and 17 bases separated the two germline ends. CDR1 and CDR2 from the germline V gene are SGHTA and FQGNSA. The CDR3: CASSSRRTSRNSPLHF. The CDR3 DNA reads TGTGCCAGCAGCTCGCGACGGACGTCCAGGAATTCACCCCTCCACTTT.

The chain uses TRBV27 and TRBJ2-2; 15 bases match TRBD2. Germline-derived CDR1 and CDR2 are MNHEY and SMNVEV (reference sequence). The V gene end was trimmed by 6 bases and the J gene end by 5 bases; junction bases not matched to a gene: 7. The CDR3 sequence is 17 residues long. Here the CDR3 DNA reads TGTGCCAGCAGGAGGGGACTAGCGGGAGGTCGGACCGGGGAGCTGTTTTTT. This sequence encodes CASRRGLAGGRTGELFF.

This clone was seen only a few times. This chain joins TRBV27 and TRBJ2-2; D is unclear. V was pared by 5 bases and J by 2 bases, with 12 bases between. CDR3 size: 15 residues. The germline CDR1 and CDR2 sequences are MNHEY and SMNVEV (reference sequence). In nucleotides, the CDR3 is TGTGCCAGCAGTCCCCGACGGCTAAACACCGGGGAGCTGTTTTTT. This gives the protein CASSPRRLNTGELFF.

CDR3 nucleotides: TGTGCCAGCAGTCGGGGGAAAGAGACCCAGTACTTC. It translates to CASSRGKETQYF. The chain has TRBV25-1 and TRBJ2-5, with D perhaps TRBD2 (6 bases). The V end lost 5 bases, the J end lost 3 bases, and 7 bases lay between the germline ends. From germline, CDR1 is MGHDK and CDR2 SYGVNS. The CDR3 consists of 12 residues.

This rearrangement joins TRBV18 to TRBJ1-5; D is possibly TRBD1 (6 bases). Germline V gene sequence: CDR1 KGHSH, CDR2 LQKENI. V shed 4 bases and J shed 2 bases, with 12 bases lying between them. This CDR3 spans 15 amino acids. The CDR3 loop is CASSLDRLGNQPQHF. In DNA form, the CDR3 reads TGTGCCAGCTCACTAGACAGGTTGGGCAATCAGCCCCAGCATTTT.

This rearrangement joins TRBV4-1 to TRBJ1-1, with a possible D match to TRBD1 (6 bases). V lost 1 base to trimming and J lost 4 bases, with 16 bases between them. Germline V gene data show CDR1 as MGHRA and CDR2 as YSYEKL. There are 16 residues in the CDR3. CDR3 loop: CASSQGYREMSTEAFF. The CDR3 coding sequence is TGCGCCAGCAGCCAAGGATACAGGGAAATGAGCACTGAAGCTTTCTTT.

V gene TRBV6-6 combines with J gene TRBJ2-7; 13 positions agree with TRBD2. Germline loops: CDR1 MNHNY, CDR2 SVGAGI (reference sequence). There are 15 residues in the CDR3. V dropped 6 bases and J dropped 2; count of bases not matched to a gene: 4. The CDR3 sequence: CASRLAGGQPYEQYF. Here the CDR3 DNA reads TGTGCCAGCAGACTAGCGGGGGGGCAACCCTACGAGCAGTACTTC.

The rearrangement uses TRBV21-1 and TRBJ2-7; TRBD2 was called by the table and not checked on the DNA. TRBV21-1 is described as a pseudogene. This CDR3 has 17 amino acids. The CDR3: CASNNRAPTAGGYEQYF. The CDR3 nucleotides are TGTGCCAGCAACAACCGGGCCCCCACGGCGGGAGGCTACGAGCAGTACTTC.

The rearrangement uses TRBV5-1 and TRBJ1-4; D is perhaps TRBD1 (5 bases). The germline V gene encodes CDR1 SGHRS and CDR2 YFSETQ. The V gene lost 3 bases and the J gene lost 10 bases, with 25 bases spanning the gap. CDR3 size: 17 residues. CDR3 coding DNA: TGCGCCAGCAGCTCGACCCAGCACGGGGGGACTTGGGGAAAACTGTTTTTT. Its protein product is CASSSTQHGGTWGKLFF.